Below, 25 T cell receptor beta chains from the same sample are listed, as sequenced in a study of identical twins. TCRdb re-derived calls from the 5' RACE reads in MiXCR, one entry per CDR3 protein. The sample includes fewer than 800,000 distinct CDR3 sequences, 7.1% of them seen just once. The same data also contributed to another study, on yellow fever vaccine responses in identical twins.

The material sequenced was PBMCs. The source is a woman aged 18-35 years in good health.

The rearrangement uses TRBV28 and TRBJ2-5, with a possible D match to TRBD1 (6 bases). Germline V gene data show CDR1 as MDHEN and CDR2 as SYDVKM. This CDR3 is 15 amino acids long. The V end lost 6 bases, the J end lost 6 bases, and 20 bases lay between the germline ends. The CDR3 loop is CASSFDRTIRKTQYF. The CDR3 DNA follows: TGTGCCAGCAGCTTTGACAGGACCATTAGGAAGACCCAGTACTTC.

This clonotype appeared many times. V gene TRBV10-3 combines with J gene TRBJ1-1, with D perhaps TRBD1 (6 bases). The germline V gene has CDR1 ENHRY and CDR2 SYGVKD. The CDR3 loop spans 13 amino acids. The V and J ends lost 6 bases and 3 bases respectively, with 11 bases between them. CDR3 amino acids: CAIRKGVDTEAFF. The CDR3, as DNA: TGTGCCATCAGGAAGGGGGTGGACACTGAAGCTTTCTTT.

The chain employs TRBV10-3 and TRBJ2-3, with D maybe TRBD2 (6 bases). CDR1 is ENHRY, CDR2 SYGVKD, per germline. The CDR3 is 13 residues long. V was clipped by 10 bases and J by 6 bases, with 17 bases between them. The CDR3 sequence is CATVPTSSDTQYF. The CDR3 DNA is TGTGCCACCGTCCCGACTAGTTCTGATACGCAGTATTTT.

This clonotype was detected many times. The chain carries TRBV6-5 and TRBJ2-3; tentative D call: TRBD2 (7 bases). CDR3 length: 15 amino acids. V lost 2 bases and J 4 bases, leaving 13 bases between the germline ends. Germline-derived CDR1 and CDR2 are MNHEY and SVGAGI. As DNA, the CDR3 is TGTGCCAGCAGTTACGGGGGGGCGCAGCCAGATACGCAGTATTTT. It is translated as CASSYGGAQPDTQYF.

This clonotype was seen a few times. V usage is TRBV4-1 and J usage is TRBJ2-5; possibly TRBD2 for D (6 bases). The CDR3 totals 15 residues. Germline values: CDR1 MGHRA, CDR2 YSYEKL. The germline V and J ends were trimmed by 3 bases and 2 bases, with 13 bases remaining between them. The CDR3: CASSQGGIGQETQYF. CDR3 DNA sequence: TGCGCCAGCAGCCAGGGCGGGATTGGGCAAGAGACCCAGTACTTC.

This clonotype was picked up a small number of times. V gene TRBV20-1 combines with J gene TRBJ2-7, with 7 nucleotides matching TRBD1. The length of the CDR3 is 11 residues. Trimming at V came to 5 bases and at J to 10 bases, leaving 8 bases not matched to a gene. Germline V gene lookup returns CDR1 DFQATT and CDR2 SNEGSKA (reference sequence). The CDR3 nucleotides read TGCAGTGCTCGGGACAGATCGAGACAGTACGTC. Protein product: CSARDRSRQYV.

In its sample, this clonotype was seen a few times. The gene calls are TRBV24-1 and TRBJ2-1; D unclear. The CDR3 runs to 10 residues. Trimming left V 10 bases short and J 7 bases short, with 7 bases between. Germline V gene lookup returns CDR1 KGHDR and CDR2 SFDVKD. The CDR3 DNA reads as TGTGCCACAGGAGAAAATGAGCAGTTCTTC. This encodes CATGENEQFF.

CDR3: CASSYGQEEGYTF. CDR3 sequence (DNA): TGTGCCAGCAGTTACGGGCAGGAGGAGGGCTACACCTTC. The gene calls are TRBV6-6 and TRBJ1-2; D is undetermined. Germline CDR1 is MNHNY and CDR2 is SVGAGI (reference sequence). V lost 2 bases, J lost 8 bases, and 12 bases lay in between. The CDR3 runs to 13 residues.

This sequence joins TRBV3-1 and TRBJ2-2; a possible D gene is TRBD1 (6 bases). The V gene's germline CDR1 is LGHDT and CDR2 YNNKEL (reference sequence). Trimming stripped 1 base from V and 2 bases from J, with 14 bases between. The CDR3 covers 17 residues. Here the CDR3 reads CASSQVSGTSNTGELFF. CDR3 DNA: TGTGCCAGCAGCCAAGTTTCCGGGACATCCAACACCGGGGAGCTGTTTTTT.

This chain uses TRBV28 with TRBJ2-3; perhaps D is TRBD1 or TRBD2 (5 bases each). Germline V CDR1 and CDR2: MDHEN, SYDVKM. The CDR3 is made up of 16 amino acids. Trimming stripped 6 bases from V and 2 bases from J, with 18 bases between. CDR3 protein: CASSETGTVNTDTQYF. The CDR3, as DNA: TGTGCCAGCAGCGAAACCGGGACCGTGAACACAGATACGCAGTATTTT.

This clonotype was observed many times. The chain joins TRBV5-1 to TRBJ1-4; weak D call: TRBD1 (5 bases). Germline lookup yields CDR1 SGHRS and CDR2 YFSETQ. V was clipped by 3 bases and J by 3 bases, with 12 bases between them. CDR3 length: 15 amino acids. Here the CDR3 DNA reads TGCGCCAGCAGCTCTCAGGGCGATCCTAATGAAAAACTGTTTTTT. As protein: CASSSQGDPNEKLFF.

The V and J genes are TRBV12-3 or TRBV12-4 and TRBJ2-5; 11 nucleotides agree with TRBD2. The V gene end was trimmed by 6 bases and the J gene end by 5 bases; junction bases not matched to a gene: 8. There are 15 residues in the CDR3. The DNA of the CDR3 is TGTGCCAGCAGACTGATAGCGGGAGGGTGGGAGACCCAGTACTTC. Translated, it gives CASRLIAGGWETQYF.

This clonotype has a count of ten or more. The chain couples TRBV4-1 to TRBJ2-1, with TRBD2 matching 9 bases. This CDR3 is 18 amino acids long. V lost 1 base to trimming and J lost 4 bases; unmatched junction nucleotides: 11. Per the germline V gene, CDR1 is MGHRA and CDR2 is YSYEKL. The CDR3 nucleotides read TGCGCCAGCAGCCAAGCCTCTTATAGCGGGAGAGGGTACAATGAGCAGTTCTTC. Amino acids: CASSQASYSGRGYNEQFF.

The sample holds a few counts of this clonotype. The chain employs TRBV24-1 and TRBJ2-5; D is unclear. CDR3 length: 12 amino acids. Germline V CDR1 and CDR2: KGHDR, SFDVKD. Trimming stripped 9 bases from V and 0 bases from J, with 7 bases between. CDR3: CATGSDQETQYF. CDR3 sequence (DNA): TGTGCCACCGGGTCAGACCAAGAGACCCAGTACTTC.

The rearrangement joins TRBV11-2 to TRBJ2-5; D perhaps matches TRBD1 (5 bases). CDR1 and CDR2 (germline): SGHAT, FQNNGV. With 1 base removed from V and 2 bases from J, the gap between germline ends came to 11 bases. The CDR3 is 15 residues long. The CDR3: CASSLGVGAQETQYF. The CDR3 nucleotides are TGTGCCAGCAGCTTAGGTGTTGGGGCACAAGAGACCCAGTACTTC. The whole variable domain, filled in from reference TRBV11-2 and TRBJ2-5, reads EAGVAQSPRYKIIEKRQSVAFWCNPISGHATLYWYQQILGQGPKLLIQFQNNGVVDDSQLPKDRFSAERLKGVDSTLKIQPAKLEDSAVYLCASSLGVGAQETQYFGPGTRLLVL.

This chain connects TRBV3-1 to TRBJ1-6; the match to TRBD1 covers 7 bases. The length of the CDR3 is 15 residues. Trimming took 4 bases from V and 9 from J; bases not matched to a gene: 9. The germline gives CDR1 LGHDT, CDR2 YNNKEL (reference sequence). Here the CDR3 reads CASSPTGYSGSPLHF. The DNA for the CDR3 is TGTGCCAGCAGCCCGACAGGGTACTCTGGTTCACCCCTCCACTTT.

This chain uses TRBV4-2 with TRBJ1-1, with 8 bases lining up with TRBD1. This CDR3 is built from 16 residues. Germline CDR1 is LGHNA and CDR2 is YNFKEQ. V trimming: 3 bases; J trimming: 4 bases; junction bases outside the gene matches: 10. The CDR3 loop reads CASSHLGQGRITEAFF. In DNA form, the CDR3 reads TGTGCCAGCAGCCACCTCGGACAGGGTAGAATCACTGAAGCTTTCTTT.

This chain connects TRBV5-1 to TRBJ2-7; the D is unclear. CDR1 and CDR2 (germline): SGHRS, YFSETQ. V gave up 0 bases and J gave up 0 bases, with 7 bases separating them. The CDR3 has 14 amino acids. Here the CDR3 reads CASSLVGDSYEQYF. DNA for the CDR3: TGCGCCAGCAGCTTGGTTGGGGACTCCTACGAGCAGTACTTC.

This clonotype was counted many times. The rearrangement links TRBV14 to TRBJ2-1; perhaps TRBD2 as D (5 bases). The germline V and J ends were trimmed by 3 bases and 5 bases, with 11 bases remaining between them. Germline CDR1 and CDR2: SGHDN and FVKESK. The CDR3 length is 14 residues. The chain's CDR3 is CASSQLTGNNEQFF. The CDR3 nucleotides read TGTGCCAGCAGCCAGCTTACCGGGAACAATGAGCAGTTCTTC. The variable domain in full, with the rest retrieved from reference TRBV14 and TRBJ2-1, is EAGVTQFPSHSVIEKGQTVTLRCDPISGHDNLYWYRRVMGKEIKFLLHFVKESKQDESGMPNNRFLAERTGGTYSTLKVQPAELEDSGVYFCASSQLTGNNEQFFGPGTRLTVL.

This clonotype was picked up many times. V gene TRBV11-2 combines with J gene TRBJ2-1, with 9 bases fitting TRBD2. This CDR3 region has 17 residues. The trim removed 2 bases at V and 10 bases at J, leaving 15 bases unmatched. CDR1 is SGHAT, CDR2 FQNNGV, per germline. The CDR3 loop is CASSLPRVLAGVDEQFF. Here the CDR3 DNA reads TGTGCCAGCAGCTTACCGAGGGTATTAGCGGGAGTAGACGAGCAGTTCTTC.

The chain employs TRBV7-6 and TRBJ2-5; unclear D gene. Deletions cut 2 bases from V and 3 bases from J, with 13 bases between. Germline CDR1 is SGHVS and CDR2 is FNYEAQ. The CDR3 has 15 amino acids. The CDR3 is CASSLSFRGEETQYF. The CDR3 DNA sequence: TGTGCCAGCAGCTTATCCTTTCGCGGTGAAGAGACCCAGTACTTC.

In this sample, this clonotype turned up a few times. This chain connects TRBV2 to TRBJ1-6; 8 bases are shared with TRBD1. Germline V CDR1 and CDR2: SNHLY, FYNNEI. Trimming removed 5 bases from V and 10 bases from J; junction bases left unmatched: 13. The CDR3 extends over 16 amino acids. The CDR3 sequence: CASSSGAPGGGSPLHF. CDR3 DNA: TGTGCCAGCAGTTCGGGTGCCCCAGGGGGCGGATCACCCCTCCACTTT. The full variable domain, in which reference TRBV2 and TRBJ1-6 provide the parts outside the CDR3, is EPEVTQTPSHQVTQMGQEVILRCVPISNHLYFYWYRQILGQKVEFLVSFYNNEISEKSEIFDDQFSVERPDGSNFTLKIRSTKLEDSAMYFCASSSGAPGGGSPLHFGNGTRLTVT.

This clonotype was detected many times. The chain is built from TRBV20-1 and TRBJ2-7; D call uncertain. The germline gives CDR1 DFQATT, CDR2 SNEGSKA (reference sequence). Between the trimmed V and J ends, which lost 3 bases and 2 bases, there was a span of 11 bases. CDR3 length equals 13 residues. The CDR3 coding sequence is TGCAGTGCTAGTATCCAGACCACCTACGAGCAGTACTTC. Protein product: CSASIQTTYEQYF.

This clonotype showed up many times. CDR3 loop: CASSVRPGGTYEQYF. The CDR3 DNA is TGTGCCAGCAGCGTAAGGCCAGGGGGGACCTACGAGCAGTACTTC. The chain uses TRBV9 and TRBJ2-7; tentatively, D is TRBD1 (7 bases). This CDR3 has 15 residues. The germline V and J ends were trimmed by 1 base and 2 bases, with 13 bases remaining between them. Germline V gene lookup returns CDR1 SGDLS and CDR2 YYNGEE.

The chain is built from TRBV7-8 and TRBJ1-5, with a weak D call TRBD1 (5 bases). V dropped 1 base and J dropped 0 bases, with 10 bases sitting between them. Germline CDR1 and CDR2: SGHVS and FQNEAQ. The CDR3 contains 16 residues. The CDR3 DNA follows: TGTGCCAGCAGCTTAGTACCGGGGGTTAGCAATCAGCCCCAGCATTTT. It is translated as CASSLVPGVSNQPQHF.